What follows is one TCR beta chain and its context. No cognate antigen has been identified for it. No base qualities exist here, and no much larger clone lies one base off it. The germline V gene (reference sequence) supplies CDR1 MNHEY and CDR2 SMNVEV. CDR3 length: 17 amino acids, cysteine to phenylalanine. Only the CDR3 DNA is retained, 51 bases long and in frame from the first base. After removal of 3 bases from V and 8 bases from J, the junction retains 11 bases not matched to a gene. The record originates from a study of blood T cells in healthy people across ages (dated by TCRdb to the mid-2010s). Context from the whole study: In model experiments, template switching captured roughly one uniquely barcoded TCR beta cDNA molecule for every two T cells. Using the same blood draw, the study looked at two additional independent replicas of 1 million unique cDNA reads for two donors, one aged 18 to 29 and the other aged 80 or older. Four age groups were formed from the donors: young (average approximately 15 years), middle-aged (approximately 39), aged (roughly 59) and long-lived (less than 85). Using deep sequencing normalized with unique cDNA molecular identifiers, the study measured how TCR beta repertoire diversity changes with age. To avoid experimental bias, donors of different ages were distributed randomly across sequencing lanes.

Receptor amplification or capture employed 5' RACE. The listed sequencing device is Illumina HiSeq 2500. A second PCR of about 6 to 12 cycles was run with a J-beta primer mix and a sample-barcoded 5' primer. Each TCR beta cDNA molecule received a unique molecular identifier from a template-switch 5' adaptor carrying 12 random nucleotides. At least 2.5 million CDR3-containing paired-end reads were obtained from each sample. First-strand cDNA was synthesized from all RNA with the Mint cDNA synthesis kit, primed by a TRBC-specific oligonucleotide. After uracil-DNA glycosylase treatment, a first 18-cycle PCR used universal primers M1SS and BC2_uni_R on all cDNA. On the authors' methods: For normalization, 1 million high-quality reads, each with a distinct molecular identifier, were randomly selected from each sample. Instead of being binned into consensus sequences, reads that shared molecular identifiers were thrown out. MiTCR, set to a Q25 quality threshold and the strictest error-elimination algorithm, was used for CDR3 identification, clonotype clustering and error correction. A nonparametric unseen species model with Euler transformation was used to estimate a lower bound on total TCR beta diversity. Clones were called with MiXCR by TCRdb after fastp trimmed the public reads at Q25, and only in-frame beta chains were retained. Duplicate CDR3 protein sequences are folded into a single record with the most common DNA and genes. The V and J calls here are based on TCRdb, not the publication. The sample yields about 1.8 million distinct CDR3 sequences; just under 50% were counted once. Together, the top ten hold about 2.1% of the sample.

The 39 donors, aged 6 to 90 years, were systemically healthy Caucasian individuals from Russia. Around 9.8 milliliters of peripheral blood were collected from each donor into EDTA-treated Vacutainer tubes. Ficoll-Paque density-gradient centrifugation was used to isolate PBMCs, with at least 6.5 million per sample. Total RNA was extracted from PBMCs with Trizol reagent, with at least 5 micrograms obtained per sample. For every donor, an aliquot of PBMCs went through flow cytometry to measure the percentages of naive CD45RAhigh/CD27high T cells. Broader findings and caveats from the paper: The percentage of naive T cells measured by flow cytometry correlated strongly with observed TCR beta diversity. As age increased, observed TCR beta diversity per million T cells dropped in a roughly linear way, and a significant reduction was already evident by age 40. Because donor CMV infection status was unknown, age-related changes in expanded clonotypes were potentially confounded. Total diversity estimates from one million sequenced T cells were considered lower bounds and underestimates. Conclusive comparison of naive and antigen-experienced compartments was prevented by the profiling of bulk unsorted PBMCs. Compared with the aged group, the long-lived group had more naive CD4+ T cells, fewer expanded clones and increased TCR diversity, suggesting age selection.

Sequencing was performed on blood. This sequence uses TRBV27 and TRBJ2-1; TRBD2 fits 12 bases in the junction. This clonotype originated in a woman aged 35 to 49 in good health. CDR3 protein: CASSFSSGGAYPHEQFF. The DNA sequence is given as TGTGCCAGCAGTTTTTCTAGCGGGGGGGCCTACCCCCATGAGCAGTTCTTC.